The following is a TCR beta chain sequence with its context. The sample comes from a study of molecular identifiers for immune sequencing clone quantification. TCRdb re-analysed the PCR reads in MiXCR, keeping a single row per CDR3 protein. The sample holds some 680,000 distinct CDR3 sequences, 25% seen once. Germline V lookup: CDR1 MNHNY, CDR2 SVGAGI (reference sequence). V shed 5 bases, J shed 3 bases, and the junction held 6 bases outside the gene matches. The CDR3 spans 15 residues. The V and J genes are TRBV6-6 and TRBJ2-3; 9 bases align to TRBD2. The sequence was obtained from a human donor in good health. Some libraries in this study had Jurkat cell RNA spiked in. The sample consisted of naive CD8+ T cells from blood, with Jurkat cell RNA spiked in. Subset: FACS-sorted CD8+CD4-CCR7+CD45RA+ naive T cells. CDR3 coding DNA: TGTGCCAGCAGTGGTGGCGGGGGGGTTACAGATACGCAGTATTTT. Protein: CASSGGGGVTDTQYF.